This entry lists 26 T cell receptor beta chains sequenced from one sample in a study of cytomegalovirus exposure and HLA in healthy donors. Assay used: immunoSEQ multiplex PCR; TCRdb lists only in-frame clones, some missing. The sample records 80,000 to 100,000 clones, approximately 90% being singletons. The specimen was PBMCs. These receptors were collected from a man aged 30-40 years in good health and CMV-seronegative.

This clone was seen a few times. The chain uses TRBV7-2 and TRBJ2-1; 7 bases line up with TRBD2. The CDR3 is 15 residues long. CDR1 SGHTA and CDR2 FQGNSA come from the germline V gene. J gave up 7 bases and V 5 bases, and 11 bases lay outside the gene matches. The CDR3 is CASSLLRTSSNEQFF. CDR3 DNA sequence: TGTGCCAGCAGCCTGCTCCGGACTAGTAGTAATGAGCAGTTCTTC.

CDR3 protein: CASSYLRESSYNEQFF. DNA for the CDR3: TGTGCCAGCAGTTATCTACGGGAGAGCTCCTACAATGAGCAGTTCTTC. V usage is TRBV6-6 and J usage is TRBJ2-1; the D gene is possibly TRBD2 (6 bases). Deletions cut 3 bases from V and 0 bases from J, with 12 bases between. The CDR3 loop spans 16 amino acids. Germline lookup yields CDR1 MNHNY and CDR2 SVGAGI (reference sequence).

In this sample, this clone turned up once. This chain uses TRBV27 with TRBJ2-1, with a possible D match to TRBD1 (7 bases). This CDR3 is 15 amino acids long. Germline assignment: CDR1 MNHEY and CDR2 SMNVEV (reference sequence). Trimming removed 3 bases from V and 1 base from J, with 10 bases in between. CDR3 residues: CASSLEGQSYNEQFF. As DNA, the CDR3 is TGTGCCAGCAGTTTGGAGGGACAGTCCTACAATGAGCAGTTCTTC.

This clone has a handful of counts. The V call is TRBV11-2, the J call TRBJ2-1; D is possibly TRBD2 (7 bases). The CDR3 covers 16 residues. With 5 bases removed from V and 6 bases from J, the gap between germline ends came to 20 bases. The V gene's germline CDR1 is SGHAT and CDR2 FQNNGV. The chain's CDR3 is CASSHYLRGASNEQFF. CDR3 coding DNA: TGTGCCAGCAGCCACTACCTCCGGGGGGCATCCAATGAGCAGTTCTTC.

On this clone: Sequence at one end of the junction differs from germline and may be a read error. V is TRBV6-5 and J is TRBJ1-6, with D possibly TRBD1 on 6 matching bases. This CDR3 comprises 16 residues. CDR1 and CDR2 (germline): MNHEY, SVGAGI. The CDR3 region has the DNA TGTGCCAGCAGCTACTACAGGGCCCGGGGTAATTCACCCCTCCACTTT. It is translated as CASSYYRARGNSPLHF.

This rearrangement joins TRBV28 to TRBJ1-2; D unresolved. The length of the CDR3 is 13 residues. CDR1 is MDHEN and CDR2 is SYDVKM in the germline V gene. Trimming took off 3 bases at V and 2 bases at J, with 7 bases between the two ends. The DNA of the CDR3 is TGTGCCAGCAGTTTCGTACAGAACTATGGCTACACCTTC. This translates into CASSFVQNYGYTF.

This clone was found a few times. V usage is TRBV7-9 and J usage is TRBJ1-5; D may be TRBD1 (5 bases). With 4 bases removed from V and 6 bases from J, the gap between germline ends came to 10 bases. The CDR3 is made up of 13 amino acids. Germline-derived CDR1 and CDR2 are SEHNR and FQNEAQ (reference sequence). The CDR3 nucleotides read TGTGCCAGCAGCTACTCCGGGGGTCAGCCCCAGCATTTT. The encoded protein is CASSYSGGQPQHF.

The chain combines TRBV19 with TRBJ1-1; perhaps TRBD1 as D (6 bases). Deletions cut 2 bases from V and 0 bases from J, with 13 bases between. The CDR3 has 16 amino acids. Germline values: CDR1 LNHDA, CDR2 SQIVND (reference sequence). The CDR3 DNA follows: TGTGCCAGTAGTATACTTTGGGACAATATGAACACTGAAGCTTTCTTT. This sequence encodes CASSILWDNMNTEAFF.

The J gene is TRBJ1-1, the V gene TRBV19, with TRBD1 as a possible D gene (5 bases). Trimming took off 6 bases at V and 2 bases at J, with 28 bases between the two ends. The CDR3 spans 19 residues. The germline V gene has CDR1 LNHDA and CDR2 SQIVND (reference sequence). The CDR3 DNA sequence: TGTGCCAGTAGCCCAATCTTCCCAATAACCCGGGACTCTAACACTGAAGCTTTCTTT. This codes for CASSPIFPITRDSNTEAFF.

The V gene is TRBV4-2, the J gene TRBJ2-1; 7 bases agree with TRBD2. This CDR3 has 17 amino acids. The germline V gene has CDR1 LGHNA and CDR2 YNFKEQ. The trim removed 0 bases at V and 9 bases at J, leaving 14 bases unmatched. The CDR3 coding sequence is TGTGCCAGCAGCCAAGACTGGTGGGAGGGCAAGGAGTTTGAGCAGTTCTTC. Its protein is CASSQDWWEGKEFEQFF.

The gene calls are TRBV27 and TRBJ2-5; no firm D call. CDR3 length: 13 residues. Germline values: CDR1 MNHEY, CDR2 SMNVEV (reference sequence). The V gene lost 3 bases and the J gene lost 5 bases, with 10 bases spanning the gap. DNA for the CDR3: TGTGCCAGCAGTTTCCGCTCCAGGGAGACCCAGTACTTC. This sequence encodes CASSFRSRETQYF.

The rearrangement uses TRBV11-1 and TRBJ1-1, with TRBD1 matching over 9 bases. From germline, CDR1 is SGHAT and CDR2 FQDESV (reference sequence). The J segment lost 1 base and the V segment lost 8 bases, leaving 11 bases of the junction unmatched. The CDR3 has 16 residues. CDR3 protein: CASAVQTGGKNTEAFF. The CDR3, as DNA: TGTGCCAGCGCGGTCCAGACAGGGGGAAAGAACACTGAAGCTTTCTTT.

This chain links TRBV11-2 with TRBJ2-2; 7 nucleotides align to TRBD1. CDR1 SGHAT and CDR2 FQNNGV come from the germline V gene. This CDR3 has 14 residues. V was pared by 11 bases and J by 6 bases, with 12 bases of the junction left unmatched. CDR3: CAGRQGNRPGELFF. As DNA, the CDR3 is TGTGCCGGAAGACAGGGAAATCGGCCCGGGGAGCTGTTTTTT.

This clone counts as large. The CDR3 protein is CASSETSGGADTQYF. The CDR3 DNA sequence: TGTGCCAGCAGTGAGACTAGCGGGGGGGCCGATACGCAGTATTTT. The V and J genes are TRBV6-1 and TRBJ2-3; 14 nucleotides line up with TRBD2. CDR1 is MNHNS and CDR2 is SASEGT in the germline V gene. The V segment lost 3 bases and the J segment 6 bases; nucleotides outside the gene matches: 2. CDR3 length: 15 residues.

V and J are TRBV28 and TRBJ1-2, with a possible D match to TRBD1 (5 bases). In germline, CDR1 is MDHEN, CDR2 SYDVKM. The CDR3 extends over 15 amino acids. V lost 3 bases, J lost 2 bases, and 13 bases lay in between. Here the CDR3 DNA reads TGTGCCAGCAGTTTTCTTCAGGGTGAAAACTATGGCTACACCTTC. It translates to CASSFLQGENYGYTF.

The chain carries TRBV6-1 and TRBJ2-3, with D tentatively TRBD2 (7 bases). V lost 8 bases and J lost 2, with 14 bases in between. This CDR3 comprises 14 residues. The germline CDR1 and CDR2 sequences are MNHNS and SASEGT. The DNA of the CDR3 is TGTGCCAGCGGGGAGGGGGGGGACACAGATACGCAGTATTTT. As protein: CASGEGGDTDTQYF.

The genes are TRBV28 and TRBJ2-1; 9 bases match TRBD2. V shed 4 bases and J 2 bases; nucleotides not matched to a gene: 6. The CDR3 sequence is 16 residues long. The V gene's germline CDR1 is MDHEN and CDR2 SYDVKM. The CDR3: CASSSLAGLAYNEQFF. In nucleotides, the CDR3 is TGTGCCAGCAGTTCACTAGCGGGCCTAGCCTACAATGAGCAGTTCTTC.

V and J are TRBV5-6 and TRBJ2-3; 14 nucleotides agree with TRBD2. The junction had 4 bases not matched to a gene; V was cut back by 4 bases and J by 6 bases. The germline CDR1 and CDR2 sequences are SGHDT and YYEEEE. The CDR3 sequence is 15 residues long. This CDR3 reads CASSKTSGGADTQYF. In DNA, the CDR3 is TGTGCCAGCAGCAAGACTAGCGGGGGGGCGGATACGCAGTATTTT.

This clone was found once. The junction and the germline gene differ at one end; a read error may be behind it. V gene TRBV12-5 combines with J gene TRBJ2-3; weak D call: TRBD1 (6 bases). The germline V gene has CDR1 LGHNT and CDR2 FRNRAP. The CDR3 length is 13 residues. CDR3 sequence reads: CASGLVQGDTQYF. CDR3 coding DNA: TGTGCTAGTGGGTTGGTACAGGGTGATACGCAGTATTTT. Drawing the rest from reference TRBV12-5 and TRBJ2-3, the complete variable domain is DARVTQTPRHKVTEMGQEVTMRCQPILGHNTVFWYRQTMMQGLELLAYFRNRAPLDDSGMPKDRFSAEMPDATLATLKIQPSEPRDSAVYFCASGLVQGDTQYFGPGTRLTVL.

The rearrangement uses TRBV7-9 and TRBJ2-2, with no clear D. Germline V gives CDR1 SEHNR, CDR2 FQNEAQ (reference sequence). The germline V and J ends were trimmed by 6 bases and 9 bases, with 8 bases remaining between them. The CDR3 runs 11 residues. The CDR3 spells CASSSGRELFF. DNA of the CDR3: TGTGCCAGCAGTTCAGGCAGGGAGCTGTTTTTT.

This chain uses TRBV25-1 with TRBJ1-1; TRBD1 matches at 9 bases. Germline CDR1 reads MGHDK; CDR2 reads SYGVNS. The CDR3 loop spans 13 amino acids. The J segment lost 7 bases and the V segment lost 2 bases, leaving 2 bases of the junction unmatched. In nucleotides, the CDR3 is TGTGCCAGCAGTGAAGGGACAGGGTATGAAGCTTTCTTT. It specifies CASSEGTGYEAFF.

The genes are TRBV2 and TRBJ2-7, with a possible D match to TRBD2 (5 bases). Germline V gives CDR1 SNHLY, CDR2 FYNNEI. V was pared by 7 bases and J by 0 bases, with 7 bases between. CDR3 length equals 12 residues. CDR3 protein: CASKEDSYEQYF. The CDR3 region has the DNA TGTGCCAGCAAGGAGGACTCCTACGAGCAGTACTTC.

The rearrangement links TRBV11-2 to TRBJ2-3, with 10 positions matching TRBD2. The germline V gene has CDR1 SGHAT and CDR2 FQNNGV. V gave up 2 bases and J gave up 3 bases; unmatched junction bases: 2. The CDR3 runs 15 residues. In DNA, the CDR3 is TGTGCCAGCAGCTTAAGCGGGGGGGCTACAGATACGCAGTATTTT. Protein: CASSLSGGATDTQYF.

V gene TRBV11-2 combines with J gene TRBJ2-1, with TRBD2 identical over 13 bases. The length of the CDR3 is 16 residues. The trim removed 1 base at V and 6 bases at J, leaving 3 bases unmatched. Germline values: CDR1 SGHAT, CDR2 FQNNGV. This chain's CDR3 is CASSLVTSGRANEQFF. In nucleotides, the CDR3 is TGTGCCAGCAGCTTAGTTACTAGCGGGAGGGCCAATGAGCAGTTCTTC.

In this sample, this clone turned up a few times. The V and J genes are TRBV2 and TRBJ1-2, with no clear D. CDR1 is SNHLY and CDR2 is FYNNEI in the germline V gene. Trimming shortened V by 3 bases and J by 5 bases, and 10 bases separated the two germline ends. The CDR3 is made up of 13 amino acids. The DNA for the CDR3 is TGTGCCAGCAGTGAGTTGGGAGAATATGGCTACACCTTC. This sequence encodes CASSELGEYGYTF.

This sequence joins TRBV28 and TRBJ2-4; 7 bases are shared with TRBD2. Germline CDR1 and CDR2: MDHEN and SYDVKM. V shed 7 bases and J 3 bases; nucleotides not matched to a gene: 9. The CDR3 loop spans 15 amino acids. The CDR3 loop is CASNRGRGGKNIQYF. The CDR3 DNA reads as TGTGCCAGCAACCGGGGACGCGGGGGCAAAAACATTCAGTACTTC.